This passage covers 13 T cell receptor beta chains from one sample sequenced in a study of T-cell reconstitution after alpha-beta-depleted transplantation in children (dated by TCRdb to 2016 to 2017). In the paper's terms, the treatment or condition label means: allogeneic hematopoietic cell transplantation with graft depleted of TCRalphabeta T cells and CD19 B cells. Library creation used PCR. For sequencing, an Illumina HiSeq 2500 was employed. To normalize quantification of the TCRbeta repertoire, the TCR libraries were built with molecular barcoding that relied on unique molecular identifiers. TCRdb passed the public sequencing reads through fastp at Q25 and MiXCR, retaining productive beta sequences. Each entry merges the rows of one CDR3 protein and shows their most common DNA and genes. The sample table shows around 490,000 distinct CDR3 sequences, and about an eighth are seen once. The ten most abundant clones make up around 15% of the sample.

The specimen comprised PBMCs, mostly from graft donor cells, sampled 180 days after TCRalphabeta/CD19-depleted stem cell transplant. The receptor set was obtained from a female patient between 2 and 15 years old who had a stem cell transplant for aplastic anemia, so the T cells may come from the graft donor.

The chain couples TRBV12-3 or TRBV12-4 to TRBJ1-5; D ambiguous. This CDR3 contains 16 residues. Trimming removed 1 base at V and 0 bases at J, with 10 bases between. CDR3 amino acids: CASSLGAWVSNQPQHF. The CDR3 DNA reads TGTGCCAGCAGTTTAGGGGCGTGGGTTAGCAATCAGCCCCAGCATTTT.

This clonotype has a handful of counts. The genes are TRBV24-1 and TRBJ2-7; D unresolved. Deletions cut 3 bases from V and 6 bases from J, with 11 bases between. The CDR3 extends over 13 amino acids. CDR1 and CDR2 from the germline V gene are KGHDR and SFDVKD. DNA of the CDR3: TGTGCCACCAGTGATCCTGGGTCGATCGAGCAGTACTTC. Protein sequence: CATSDPGSIEQYF.

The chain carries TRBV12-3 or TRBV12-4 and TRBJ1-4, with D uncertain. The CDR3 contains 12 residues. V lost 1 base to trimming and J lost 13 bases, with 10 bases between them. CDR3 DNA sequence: TGTGCCAGCAGTTTAGAGGCGGGTCGACTGTTTTTT. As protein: CASSLEAGRLFF.

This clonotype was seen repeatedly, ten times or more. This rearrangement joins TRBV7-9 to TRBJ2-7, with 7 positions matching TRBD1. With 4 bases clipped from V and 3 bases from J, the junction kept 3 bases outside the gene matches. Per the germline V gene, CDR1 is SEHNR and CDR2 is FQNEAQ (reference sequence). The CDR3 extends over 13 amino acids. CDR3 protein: CASSSRDSYEQYV. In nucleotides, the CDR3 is TGTGCCAGCAGCTCCCGGGACAGCTACGAGCAGTACGTC.

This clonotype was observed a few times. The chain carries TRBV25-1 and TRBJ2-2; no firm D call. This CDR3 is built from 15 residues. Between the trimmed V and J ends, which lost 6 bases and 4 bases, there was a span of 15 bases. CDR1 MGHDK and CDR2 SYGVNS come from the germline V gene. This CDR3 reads CASSRHWEATGELFF. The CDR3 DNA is TGTGCCAGCAGCCGACATTGGGAAGCCACCGGGGAGCTGTTTTTT.

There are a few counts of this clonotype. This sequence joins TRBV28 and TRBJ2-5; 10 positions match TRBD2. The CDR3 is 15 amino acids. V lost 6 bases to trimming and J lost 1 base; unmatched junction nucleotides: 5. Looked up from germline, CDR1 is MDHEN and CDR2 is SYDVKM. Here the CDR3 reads CASSPGLATQETQYF. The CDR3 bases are TGTGCCAGCAGCCCGGGACTAGCGACCCAAGAGACCCAGTACTTC.

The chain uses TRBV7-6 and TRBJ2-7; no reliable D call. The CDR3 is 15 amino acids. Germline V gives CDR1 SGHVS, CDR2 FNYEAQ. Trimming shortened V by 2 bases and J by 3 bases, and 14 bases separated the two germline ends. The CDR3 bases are TGTGCCAGCAGCTTATCACCAGAGACCCGCTACGAGCAGTACGTC. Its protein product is CASSLSPETRYEQYV.

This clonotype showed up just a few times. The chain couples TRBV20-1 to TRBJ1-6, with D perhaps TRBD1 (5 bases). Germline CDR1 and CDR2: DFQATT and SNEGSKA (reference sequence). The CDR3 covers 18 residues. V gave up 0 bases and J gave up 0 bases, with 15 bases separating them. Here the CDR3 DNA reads TGCAGTGCTAGAGATACAGGCCGAGGCCTCTCCTATAATTCACCCCTCCACTTT. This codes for CSARDTGRGLSYNSPLHF.

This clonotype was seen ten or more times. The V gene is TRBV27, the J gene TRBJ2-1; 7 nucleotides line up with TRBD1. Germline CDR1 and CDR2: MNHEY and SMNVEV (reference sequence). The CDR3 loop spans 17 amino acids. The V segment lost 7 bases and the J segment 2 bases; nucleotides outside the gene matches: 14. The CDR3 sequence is CASTQQQGQTTYNEQFF. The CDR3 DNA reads TGTGCCAGCACCCAACAGCAGGGACAGACCACCTACAATGAGCAGTTCTTC.

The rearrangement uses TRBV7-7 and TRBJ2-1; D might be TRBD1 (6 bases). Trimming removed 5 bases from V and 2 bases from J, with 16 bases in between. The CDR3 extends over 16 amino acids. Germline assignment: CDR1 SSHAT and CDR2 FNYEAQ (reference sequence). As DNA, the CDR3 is TGTGCCAGCAGCCAAACTGGGACAACGACCTACAATGAGCAGTTCTTC. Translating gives CASSQTGTTTYNEQFF.

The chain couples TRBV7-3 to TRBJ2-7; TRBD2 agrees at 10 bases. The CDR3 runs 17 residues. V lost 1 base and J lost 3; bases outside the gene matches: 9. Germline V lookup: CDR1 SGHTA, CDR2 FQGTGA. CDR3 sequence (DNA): TGTGCCAGCAGCTTAATGGGGGGTGAGCGGGGGGGCTACGAGCAGTACTTC. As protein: CASSLMGGERGGYEQYF.

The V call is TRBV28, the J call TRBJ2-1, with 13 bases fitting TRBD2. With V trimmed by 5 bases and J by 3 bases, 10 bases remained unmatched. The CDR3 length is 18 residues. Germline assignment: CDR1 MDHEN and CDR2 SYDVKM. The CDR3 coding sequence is TGTGCCAGCAGTGGGACCGGGACTAGCGGGAATAACTACAATGAGCAGTTCTTC. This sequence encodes CASSGTGTSGNNYNEQFF.

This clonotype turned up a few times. CDR3: CASSLGTGNNSPLHF. The DNA for the CDR3 is TGCGCCAGCAGCTTGGGGACAGGGAATAATTCACCCCTCCACTTT. The rearrangement joins TRBV5-1 to TRBJ1-6; 8 bases agree with TRBD1. The CDR3 sequence is 15 residues long. CDR1 and CDR2 from the germline V gene are SGHRS and YFSETQ. The trim removed 0 bases at V and 5 bases at J, leaving 1 base unmatched.